These T cell receptor beta chains were read from a single sample in a study of long-term antiretroviral therapy in people with HIV. Clones were read by immunoSEQ multiplex PCR, and TCRdb kept only the in-frame ones, dropping some. The sample holds approximately 17,000 clones; 65% to 85% are singletons and the top ten take around 20%. The sequencing here drew on unsorted PBMCs, taken 0.6 years after starting antiretroviral therapy. Source of these receptors: a woman aged 18-29 years with HIV. Each CDR3 is given with its conserved first and last residue. The D gene is left open where the match is weak. The size entry is marked missing in some rows and otherwise reads once, few, many or a size class.

>TRBV10-3|.|TRBD2|TRBJ2-3
CAISGTSSGTSGITDTQYF
TGTGCCATCAGTGGGACCTCCTCCGGGACTAGCGGGATCACAGATACGCAGTATTTT
>TRBV28|.|TRBD2|TRBJ2-3
CASSLFFAGGRGTDTQYF
TGTGCCAGCAGTTTATTTTTCGCGGGAGGGAGGGGCACAGATACGCAGTATTTT
>TRBV6-4|.|.|TRBJ1-1
CASSDSDENTEAFF
TGTGCCAGCAGTGACTCTGACGAGAACACTGAAGCTTTCTTT
>TRBV11-1|.|TRBD2|TRBJ2-3
CASSSRGAGVTDTQYF
TGTGCCAGCAGCTCCCGGGGAGCGGGAGTAACAGATACGCAGTATTTT
>TRBV2|.|TRBD1|TRBJ1-3
CASSPTPGTGGDTIYF
TGTGCCAGCAGCCCTACCCCCGGGACAGGGGGGGACACCATATATTTT
>TRBV28|.|.|TRBJ1-1
CASSLLGVNTEAFF
TGTGCCAGCAGTTTACTAGGGGTGAACACTGAAGCTTTCTTT
>TRBV25-1|.|.|TRBJ2-2
CAEALPCRTGELFF
TGTGCCGAAGCTCTCCCGTGTCGCACCGGGGAGCTGTTTTTT
>TRBV9|.|TRBD1|TRBJ2-2
CASSVAQTGAVTGELFF
TGTGCCAGCAGCGTAGCCCAAACAGGGGCGGTCACCGGGGAGCTGTTTTTT
>TRBV27|.|.|TRBJ2-2
CASSLEVTGELFF
TGTGCCAGCAGTTTAGAGGTTACCGGGGAGCTGTTTTTT
>TRBV4-1|few|TRBD2|TRBJ2-7
CASSWGEGPLNEQYF
TGCGCCAGCAGCTGGGGGGAGGGCCCTCTGAACGAGCAGTACTTC
>TRBV6-5|once|.|TRBJ2-3
CASSYVVGSPDTQYF
TGTGCCAGCAGTTACGTTGTGGGGAGCCCAGATACGCAGTATTTT
>TRBV6-5|.|.|TRBJ1-5
CASYNMNQPQHF
TGTGCCAGCTATAACATGAATCAGCCCCAGCATTTT
>TRBV19|.|TRBD1|TRBJ2-7
CASSIRWTGDEQYF
TGTGCCAGTAGTATTCGGTGGACAGGGGACGAGCAGTACTTC
>TRBV27|.|.|TRBJ1-6
CASSFRPYSPLHF
TGTGCCAGCAGTTTCCGACCTTATTCACCCCTCCACTTT
>TRBV27|.|.|TRBJ2-7
CASRNRDQDYEQYF
TGTGCCAGCAGGAACCGGGATCAAGACTACGAGCAGTACTTC
>TRBV7-6|few|.|TRBJ2-7
CASSLGPATYEQYF
TGTGCCAGCAGCTTAGGTCCAGCAACCTACGAGCAGTACTTC
>TRBV6-5|few|.|TRBJ2-7
CASSYTLSSYEQYF
TGTGCCAGCAGTTACACCCTCAGCTCCTACGAGCAGTACTTC
>TRBV5-6|.|TRBD1|TRBJ1-2
CASSFGTGPGGYTF
TGTGCCAGCAGCTTCGGGACAGGGCCGGGCGGCTACACCTTC
>TRBV13|.|.|TRBJ2-3
CASSLGPNTDTQYF
TGTGCCAGCAGCTTAGGCCCTAACACAGATACGCAGTATTTT
>TRBV27|.|.|TRBJ1-1
CASSPRQLRNTEAFF
TGTGCCAGCAGTCCGAGACAGCTTAGGAACACTGAAGCTTTCTTT
>TRBV6-5|.|.|TRBJ1-1
CASSYSLGAGTEAFF
TGTGCCAGCAGTTACAGCCTGGGGGCGGGCACTGAAGCTTTCTTT
>TRBV2|.|TRBD2|TRBJ2-1
CASSGGGGYNEQFF
TGTGCCAGCAGTGGCGGGGGGGGTTACAATGAGCAGTTCTTC
>TRBV5-1|.|.|TRBJ2-3
CASSPHRTDTQYF
TGCGCCAGCAGCCCCCACCGCACAGATACGCAGTATTTT
>TRBV6-6|once|.|TRBJ2-7
CASSYVRNVDYEQYF
TGTGCCAGCAGTTATGTCCGAAATGTGGATTACGAGCAGTACTTC
>TRBV5-4|.|.|TRBJ1-1
CASSLAGALEAFF
TGTGCCAGCAGCTTGGCAGGGGCGCTTGAAGCTTTCTTT
>TRBV19|.|TRBD1|TRBJ2-7
CVTQPGQGSYEQYF
TGTGTCACCCAACCGGGACAGGGATCCTACGAGCAGTACTTC
>TRBV15|.|.|TRBJ2-7
CATSTPDSYEQYF
TGTGCCACCAGCACCCCGGACAGCTACGAGCAGTACTTC
>TRBV18|.|TRBD1|TRBJ2-7
CASSPGQGHSSYEQYF
TGTGCCAGCTCACCGGGACAGGGGCATTCCTCCTACGAGCAGTACTTC
>TRBV7-2|.|.|TRBJ2-3
CASSSRWKGDTQYF
TGTGCCAGCAGCTCGCGCTGGAAAGGTGATACGCAGTATTTT
>TRBV7-3|.|TRBD2|TRBJ2-3
CASSPAGAGDTQYF
TGTGCCAGCAGCCCTGCGGGAGCGGGAGATACGCAGTATTTT
>TRBV6-6|few|.|TRBJ2-7
CASSYSLGLYEQYF
TGTGCCAGCAGTTACTCGTTGGGTCTCTACGAGCAGTACTTC
>TRBV7-8|.|.|TRBJ1-2
CASHGRGRPNYGYTF
TGTGCCAGCCACGGGCGGGGACGGCCTAACTATGGCTACACCTTC
>TRBV5-6|.|.|TRBJ1-4
CASSPLAGPNEKLFF
TGTGCCAGCAGCCCTCTGGCAGGTCCAAATGAAAAACTGTTTTTT
>TRBV12-1|.|.|TRBJ2-1
CASSPGQVDNEQFF
TGTGCCAGCAGCCCCGGACAGGTCGACAATGAGCAGTTCTTC
>TRBV6-6|.|.|TRBJ2-7
CASSYSIATDPYEQYF
TGTGCCAGCAGTTACTCGATTGCCACGGACCCATACGAGCAGTACTTC
>TRBV21-1|.|.|TRBJ2-7
CASSRGSSYEQYF
TGTGCCAGCAGTAGAGGAAGCTCCTACGAGCAGTACTTC
>TRBV7-8|.|TRBD2|TRBJ2-2
CASSLEPLAGGPGELFF
TGTGCCAGCAGCTTAGAACCCCTAGCGGGGGGTCCCGGGGAGCTGTTTTTT
>TRBV7-2|few|.|TRBJ1-2
CASSLGDFGTHGYTF
TGTGCCAGCAGCTTAGGGGACTTCGGCACGCATGGCTACACCTTC
>TRBV5-4|.|.|TRBJ2-7
CASSSDGNTYEQYF
TGTGCCAGCAGCTCGGACGGAAATACCTACGAGCAGTACTTC
>TRBV7-9|once|.|TRBJ2-7
CASSHTGIEQYF
TGTGCCAGCAGTCATACAGGGATCGAGCAGTACTTC
>TRBV11-2|few|.|TRBJ2-2
CASTVWNTGELFF
TGTGCCAGCACCGTTTGGAACACCGGGGAGCTGTTTTTT
>TRBV5-1|once|.|TRBJ2-7
CASSLRGYEQYF
TGCGCCAGCAGCTTGAGGGGTTACGAGCAGTACTTC
>TRBV27|once|.|TRBJ2-1
CASSSDPSSYNEQFF
TGTGCCAGCAGTTCAGACCCGAGCTCCTACAATGAGCAGTTCTTC
>TRBV30|medium-sized|.|TRBJ1-2
CAWSVSLSYGYTF
TGTGCCTGGAGTGTCAGCCTCTCGTACGGCTACACCTTC
>TRBV7-9|once|.|TRBJ2-1
CASTPGEAEQFF
TGTGCCAGCACCCCTGGGGAAGCTGAGCAGTTCTTC
>TRBV6-6|.|.|TRBJ1-1
CASSSGDGNTEAFF
TGTGCCAGCAGTTCAGGGGATGGGAACACTGAAGCTTTCTTT
>TRBV29-1|.|.|TRBJ2-1
CSVEGLAEENEQFF
TGCAGCGTTGAGGGGCTAGCTGAAGAGAATGAGCAGTTCTTC
>TRBV25-1|.|TRBD1|TRBJ1-2
CASWNQAGGDYGYTF
TGTGCCAGCTGGAACCAGGCAGGGGGCGACTATGGCTACACCTTC
>TRBV6-4|.|.|TRBJ2-2
CASSREADTGELFF
TGTGCCAGCAGTAGGGAAGCAGATACCGGGGAGCTGTTTTTT
>TRBV6-4|.|.|TRBJ2-7
CASSDSLLGEQYF
TGTGCCAGCAGTGACTCATTACTAGGCGAGCAGTACTTC
>TRBV6-5|.|.|TRBJ2-7
CASSPGAGISYEQYF
TGTGCCAGCAGCCCGGGCGCGGGGATCTCCTACGAGCAGTACTTC
>TRBV5-4|.|.|TRBJ2-2
CASSYGQVTGELFF
TGTGCCAGCAGCTACGGCCAGGTCACCGGGGAGCTGTTTTTT
>TRBV18|.|.|TRBJ2-7
CASSPRDEQYF
TGTGCCAGCTCACCTCGCGACGAGCAGTACTTC